This T cell receptor beta chain was captured by sequencing in a study of T cell responses to AZD1222 COVID-19 vaccine. Findings and limits, study-wide: The donors showed a predominance of white British ancestry and of females, with possible underestimation of clonal diversity.

Only in-frame clones appear in the TCRdb table, and some are missing; sequencing was by immunoSEQ multiplex PCR. Of roughly 160,000 clones listed, roughly 92% were seen once; the top ten hold 1.6%. The V gene lost 7 bases and the J gene lost 0 bases, with 24 bases spanning the gap. Germline CDR1 is SNHLY and CDR2 is FYNNEI. The CDR3 runs 19 residues. Notes on this clone: The antigen remains unidentified.

The origin of this receptor is an adult in good health. The sample was peripheral blood, taken on day 0 of AZD1222 vaccination. The chain is built from TRBV2 and TRBJ2-2, with D possibly matching TRBD1 (8 bases). The CDR3 nucleotides are TGTGCCAGCATTTCGGACAGGGTGGGACTATCTGCGAACACCGGGGAGCTGTTTTTT. It translates to CASISDRVGLSANTGELFF.